This TCR beta chain was sequenced for a study of OX40 agonist ivuxolimab in advanced cancers. In the study overall: Patients undergoing dose escalation presented with hepatocellular carcinoma, melanoma, renal cell or head and neck cancer.

This CDR3 is 14 amino acids long. Germline V lookup: CDR1 LGHNT, CDR2 FRNRAP. Trimming cost V 2 bases and J 5 bases, with 12 bases left between them. Sequenced by immunoSEQ multiplex PCR; TCRdb stores in-frame clones only, minus some. The data show about 110,000 clones, approximately 90% seen once. The sequence was obtained from an adult with an advanced solid tumor such as melanoma, head and neck, liver or kidney cancer. The chain recombines TRBV12-5 with TRBJ1-1; no clear D. The starting material was CD4+ or CD8+ T cells sorted from blood, obtained in a trial of the OX40 agonist ivuxolimab. CDR3 in DNA: TGTGCTAGTGGTTTGAGCTCACTTGGGACTGAAGCTTTCTTT. It is translated as CASGLSSLGTEAFF.